Below are 18 T cell receptor beta chains sequenced from a single sample in a study of cytomegalovirus exposure and HLA in healthy donors. Use of 60 Vbeta and 13 Jbeta primers characterized the PCR. Assay: immunoSEQ multiplex PCR; the TCRdb copy retains only in-frame clones and omits some. The sample gives about 160,000 clones, around three quarters of which show up once; 2% to 2.5% is in the top ten. Sequencing was performed on PBMCs. The receptors here all came from a man in his fifties or sixties in good health and CMV-seropositive.

The rearrangement uses TRBV9 and TRBJ1-1; a weak D match, TRBD1 (6 bases). Germline V gene lookup returns CDR1 SGDLS and CDR2 YYNGEE. V lost 3 bases to trimming and J lost 0 bases, with 9 bases between them. The CDR3 loop spans 14 amino acids. CDR3 sequence reads: CASSGRGLNTEAFF. CDR3 bases: TGTGCCAGCAGCGGCAGGGGACTGAACACTGAAGCTTTCTTT.

The CDR3 bases are TGTGCCAGCAGCTTGGCCACAGGGGCCGAGCAGTACTTC. This sequence encodes CASSLATGAEQYF. The V and J genes are TRBV5-6 and TRBJ2-7; 7 bases are shared with TRBD1. Germline CDR1 reads SGHDT; CDR2 reads YYEEEE. CDR3 size: 13 residues. Trimming cost V 0 bases and J 6 bases; bases outside gene matches: 3.

The chain joins TRBV11-3 to TRBJ2-3; 7 positions match TRBD1. Germline loops: CDR1 SGHNT, CDR2 YENEEA. V gave up 1 base and J gave up 0 bases; unmatched junction bases: 4. CDR3 length equals 16 residues. This chain's CDR3 is CASSLGDSTSTDTQYF. CDR3 nucleotide sequence: TGTGCCAGCAGCTTAGGGGACAGCACTAGCACAGATACGCAGTATTTT. Complete variable domain (other parts from reference TRBV11-3 and TRBJ2-3): EAGVVQSPRYKIIEKKQPVAFWCNPISGHNTLYWYLQNLGQGPELLIRYENEEAVDDSQLPKDRFSAERLKGVDSTLKIQPAELGDSAVYLCASSLGDSTSTDTQYFGPGTRLTVL.

In its sample, this clone was seen once. The chain carries TRBV7-2 and TRBJ2-2; D gene uncertain. V gave up 5 bases and J gave up 0 bases, with 13 bases separating them. This CDR3 region has 16 residues. The V gene's germline CDR1 is SGHTA and CDR2 FQGNSA. The CDR3 nucleotides read TGTGCCAGCAGCCGAGAGGCCCCAACGAACACCGGGGAGCTGTTTTTT. Translated: CASSREAPTNTGELFF.

The gene calls are TRBV28 and TRBJ1-3, with TRBD1 as a possible D gene (6 bases). V was pared by 6 bases and J by 0 bases, with 12 bases between. From germline, CDR1 is MDHEN and CDR2 SYDVKM. The CDR3 consists of 15 residues. Written as DNA, the CDR3 is TGTGCCAGCAGACAGGGACGGAGCTCTGGAAACACCATATATTTT. Protein: CASRQGRSSGNTIYF.

The chain recombines TRBV7-2 with TRBJ2-3; 16 positions match TRBD2. Germline loops: CDR1 SGHTA, CDR2 FQGNSA. This CDR3 spans 15 amino acids. V shed 5 bases and J 9 bases; nucleotides not matched to a gene: 5. The CDR3 DNA is TGTGCCAGCAGCCCACCGGGACTAGCGGGGGGGACGCAGTATTTT. Residues: CASSPPGLAGGTQYF.

This chain joins TRBV28 and TRBJ1-5; TRBD1 agrees at 8 bases. Trimming removed 5 bases from V and 6 bases from J; junction bases left unmatched: 6. Germline V lookup: CDR1 MDHEN, CDR2 SYDVKM. This CDR3 has 14 residues. The CDR3 sequence is CASSLTGGIQPQHF. CDR3 sequence (DNA): TGTGCCAGCAGTCTCACAGGGGGTATTCAGCCCCAGCATTTT.

This clone came up a few times. V gene TRBV7-8 combines with J gene TRBJ2-1; 12 bases map to TRBD2. CDR3 size: 16 residues. V trimming: 4 bases; J trimming: 4 bases; junction bases outside the gene matches: 5. The germline V gene has CDR1 SGHVS and CDR2 FQNEAQ. CDR3 bases: TGTGCCAGCAGCTCAACTAGCGGGGGGAAATACAATGAGCAGTTCTTC. It yields the protein CASSSTSGGKYNEQFF.

CDR3 sequence reads: CASSYGDRDYYGYTF. CDR3 nucleotide sequence: TGTGCCAGCAGCTACGGGGACAGGGACTACTATGGCTACACCTTC. This chain links TRBV13 with TRBJ1-2; 9 positions agree with TRBD1. The germline gives CDR1 PRHDT, CDR2 FYEKMQ (reference sequence). The trim removed 4 bases at V and 3 bases at J, leaving 6 bases unmatched. This CDR3 has 15 amino acids.

The V and J genes are TRBV7-2 and TRBJ2-5; 9 bases match TRBD1. The DNA end is more similar to TRBJ2-7, so the J call may be wrong. The V gene's germline CDR1 is SGHTA and CDR2 FQGNSA. The CDR3 is made up of 15 amino acids. CDR3 sequence: CASSADRGSSYEQYF. CDR3 nucleotide sequence: TGTGCCAGCAGCGCGGACAGGGGTTCGTCCTACGAGCAGTACTTC.

The chain links TRBV5-1 to TRBJ1-6, with 8 bases matching TRBD1. Germline values: CDR1 SGHRS, CDR2 YFSETQ. The V segment lost 9 bases and the J segment 11 bases; nucleotides outside the gene matches: 13. The CDR3 covers 14 residues. CDR3 loop: CATRQGPILAPLHF. The CDR3 DNA is TGCGCCACCAGACAGGGGCCGATTCTGGCACCCCTCCACTTT.

The CDR3 is CASTPGTGGKVANEKLFF. CDR3 sequence (DNA): TGTGCCAGCACCCCCGGGACAGGGGGCAAGGTGGCTAATGAAAAACTGTTTTTT. This chain uses TRBV7-9 with TRBJ1-4, with TRBD1 matching 12 bases. CDR3 size: 18 residues. From germline, CDR1 is SEHNR and CDR2 FQNEAQ (reference sequence). Trimming cost V 7 bases and J 3 bases; bases outside gene matches: 12.

V and J are TRBV15 and TRBJ2-7, with 10 bases matching TRBD2. CDR3 length: 15 residues. Trimming cost V 5 bases and J 2 bases; bases outside gene matches: 6. CDR1 and CDR2 from the germline V gene are LNHNV and YYDKDF (reference sequence). CDR3 amino acids: CATSHGLAEAYEQYF. In nucleotides, the CDR3 is TGTGCCACCAGCCATGGACTAGCGGAGGCCTACGAGCAGTACTTC.

The V and J genes are TRBV4-3 and TRBJ1-5; D may be TRBD1 (6 bases). Trimming took 4 bases from V and 5 from J, leaving 12 bases between them. CDR3 length: 14 amino acids. Germline V gene sequence: CDR1 LGHNA, CDR2 YSLEER. CDR3: CASSRGTLYQPQHF. For the CDR3, the DNA is TGCGCCAGCAGCCGGGGGACACTTTATCAGCCCCAGCATTTT.

CDR3 in DNA: TGCGCCAGCAGACCGTGGGGAGGGGACACTGAAGCTTTCTTT. This sequence encodes CASRPWGGDTEAFF. The chain uses TRBV5-1 and TRBJ1-1, with a possible D match to TRBD1 (5 bases). V dropped 5 bases and J dropped 3 bases, with 14 bases sitting between them. Germline V gene sequence: CDR1 SGHRS, CDR2 YFSETQ. This CDR3 region has 14 residues. Together with reference TRBV5-1 and TRBJ1-1, the CDR3 gives the full variable domain: KAGVTQTPRYLIKTRGQQVTLSCSPISGHRSVSWYQQTPGQGLQFLFEYFSETQRNKGNFPGRFSGRQFSNSRSEMNVSTLELGDSALYLCASRPWGGDTEAFFGQGTRLTVV.

V is TRBV27 and J is TRBJ1-6; 7 bases fit TRBD1. V lost 7 bases and J lost 6; bases outside the gene matches: 6. The CDR3 extends over 14 amino acids. Germline V CDR1 and CDR2: MNHEY, SMNVEV (reference sequence). The CDR3 DNA reads as TGTGCCAGCAATAGACAGGGACCTAATTCACCCCTCCACTTT. It translates to CASNRQGPNSPLHF.

The CDR3 here is CASSPPGGGRLHNEQFF. The CDR3 DNA follows: TGTGCCAGCTCACCACCCGGGGGAGGGAGGCTCCACAATGAGCAGTTCTTC. The chain employs TRBV18 and TRBJ2-1; 7 bases map to TRBD2. The J segment lost 5 bases and the V segment lost 0 bases, leaving 10 bases of the junction unmatched. Per the germline V gene, CDR1 is KGHSH and CDR2 is LQKENI. The CDR3 is 17 amino acids.

The CDR3 is CASSSSGQSSTEAFF. CDR3 coding DNA: TGCGCCAGCAGCTCGTCGGGACAGTCGAGCACTGAAGCTTTCTTT. The chain joins TRBV5-1 to TRBJ1-1; 7 bases line up with TRBD1. Germline trimming cut 3 bases from V and 4 bases from J; bases unmatched to any gene: 9. Germline V CDR1 and CDR2: SGHRS, YFSETQ. The CDR3 is 15 amino acids. Full variable domain (remainder filled in from reference TRBV5-1 and TRBJ1-1): KAGVTQTPRYLIKTRGQQVTLSCSPISGHRSVSWYQQTPGQGLQFLFEYFSETQRNKGNFPGRFSGRQFSNSRSEMNVSTLELGDSALYLCASSSSGQSSTEAFFGQGTRLTVV.